This T cell receptor (beta chain) was documented in a study of T cell responses to AZD1222 COVID-19 vaccine. Whole-study findings and limits: Mostly white British, mostly female donors; authors suggested clonal diversity may be underestimated.

This clone showed up just once. Its antigen remains unknown. Per the germline V gene, CDR1 is LNHDA and CDR2 is SQIVND (reference sequence). The length of the CDR3 is 16 residues. Trimming removed 2 bases from V and 3 bases from J; junction bases left unmatched: 10. TCRdb's copy holds only in-frame clones and misses some; the assay was immunoSEQ multiplex PCR. This sample has around 150,000 clones, with 75% to 95% found just once. The TCR comes from an adult who received the AZD1222 COVID-19 vaccine. The starting material was peripheral blood, obtained 28 days after the second AZD1222 dose. This chain connects TRBV19 to TRBJ2-7; 7 nucleotides line up with TRBD1. CDR3 in DNA: TGTGCCAGTAGTATATCCGGGACAGCGACTTTCTACGAGCAGTACTTC. This gives the protein CASSISGTATFYEQYF.